This entry describes one TCR beta chain. Its antigen has not been determined. Base quality data are lacking; no much larger clone is found one base away. In the prospective study, participants were 18 to 89 years old, resided in under 30 geographic areas of the United States, and were enrolled through a virtual design. In the prospective study, participants were assigned to cohorts based on the clinical history participants reported in a screening survey and a study questionnaire. Recovered participants in ImmuneRACE Cohort 3 were defined by two consecutive negative NP/OP PCR tests, clearance by a healthcare professional, or resolution of symptoms. In the prospective study, mobile phlebotomists collected whole blood, serum and a nasopharyngeal or oropharyngeal swab from each participant. Participants in the prospective study had the option to provide additional blood draws and questionnaires over an approximately 2-month period. Blood samples from the prospective study were shipped frozen or at room temperature prior to DNA extraction.

These data belong to a study of blood T cell repertoires in COVID-19 (dated by TCRdb to about 2020). Looking at the study overall: Collaborator samples came from the United States, Italy and Spain and covered acute and convalescent phases of COVID-19. The prospective study material was composed of cDNA or gDNA derived from T cells, B-cell-depleted T cells, or PBMCs. HLA class I and class II types, where available, came from metadata supplied by the sample provider rather than from assay-based typing. The dataset comprised deeply sampled blood TCRbeta repertoires from subjects exposed to, actively infected with, or recovered from COVID-19. The repertoires were released in a freely available public database meant as a resource for research on the immune response to SARS-CoV-2. The samples were drawn from the first 160 participants of the ongoing ImmuneRACE study and from about 1,200 subjects provided by 6 global collaborators. The sample metadata nearly always contained a de-identified subject ID, COVID-19 status, age in years and sex. What the study reported, not specific to this receptor: How much clinical and demographic metadata was included differed by source and by participant, and the metadata was provided uncurated.

The immunoSEQ Assay, a bias-controlled multiplex PCR, was used to amplify TCRbeta CDR3 regions from genomic DNA. On the authors' methods: Within the assay, amplification of reference gene primers was used to estimate how many nucleated cells each sample contained. To quantify the absolute abundance of each unique TCRbeta CDR3 rearrangement, sequence reads were collapsed and filtered. For each sample, productive Simpson clonality was calculated as the square root of Simpson's diversity index across productive rearrangements. Imported from immuneACCESS, the table was reduced by TCRdb to in-frame sequences with V and J called. These copies leave out some clones; in studies compared against another copy, an unresolved V gene accounts for under half, and the cause of the remainder is not known. V, J and clone size are taken as reported in that table, and D and trimming were inferred from the DNA itself. In this sample the table shows under 450,000 clones, 80% to 90% of which occur a single time. The ten top clones hold 1% to 1.5% of the sample.

V lost 7 bases and J lost 6 bases; the stretch between them is 18 bases long. CDR1 and CDR2 were assigned from the germline V gene as MNHEY and SVGAGI. Including the terminal cysteine and phenylalanine, the CDR3 comprises 14 residues. The only DNA kept is the CDR3, 42 bases in frame from the first base. The chain employs TRBV6-5 and TRBJ1-2; TRBD1 is a weak D gene call, 5 bases matching. Sequencing input: PBMCs or T cells enriched from blood (not recorded which). The origin of this receptor is a man aged 25 to 40 who had recovered from COVID-19. Here is the DNA: TGTGCCAGCACCGACCCTCCTGGGGCTAATGGCTACACCTTC. It specifies CASTDPPGANGYTF.